The source of this TCR beta chain is a study of T cell responses to AZD1222 COVID-19 vaccine. Profiling relied on immunoSEQ multiplex PCR, and the TCRdb table lists in-frame clones only, not all of them. The table includes approximately 160,000 clones, about nine tenths detected once. This CDR3 spans 18 amino acids. Germline CDR1 LGHNA, CDR2 YNFKEQ. The V gene lost 1 base and the J gene lost 0 bases, with 19 bases spanning the gap. The chain joins TRBV4-2 to TRBJ2-7; D possibly corresponds to TRBD2 (7 bases). The sample in question was peripheral blood, obtained on day 0 of AZD1222 vaccination. The source of this sequence is an adult in good health. CDR3 nucleotide sequence: TGTGCCAGCAGCCAAGTGCCTTTTCGGGGGGCTGCCTCCTACGAGCAGTACTTC. This sequence encodes CASSQVPFRGAASYEQYF.